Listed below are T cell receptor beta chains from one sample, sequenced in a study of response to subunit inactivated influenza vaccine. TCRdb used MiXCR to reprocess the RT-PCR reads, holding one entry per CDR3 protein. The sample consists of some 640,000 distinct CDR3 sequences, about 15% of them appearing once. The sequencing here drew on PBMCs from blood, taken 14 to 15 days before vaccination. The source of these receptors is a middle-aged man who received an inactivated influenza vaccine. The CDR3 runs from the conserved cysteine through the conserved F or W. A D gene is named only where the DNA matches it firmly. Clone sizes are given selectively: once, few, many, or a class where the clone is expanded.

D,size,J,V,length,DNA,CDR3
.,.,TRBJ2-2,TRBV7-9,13,TGTGCCAGCAGCTTTCAGGGGTCCGGGGAGCTGTTTTTT,CASSFQGSGELFF
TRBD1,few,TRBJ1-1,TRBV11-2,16,TGTGCCAGCAGAACCACTGACAGGGGTGATCTAACTGAAGCTTTCTTT,CASRTTDRGDLTEAFF
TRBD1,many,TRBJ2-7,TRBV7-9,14,TGTGCCAGCAGCTCCGGGACAGACTCCTACGAGCAGTACTTC,CASSSGTDSYEQYF
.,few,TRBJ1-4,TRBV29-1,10,TGCAGCGTTTGGGACGGTAAACTGTTTTTT,CSVWDGKLFF
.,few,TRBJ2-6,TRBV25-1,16,TGTGCCAGCAGTGCCAGGCAGGGTGCTGGGGCCAACGTCCTGACTTTC,CASSARQGAGANVLTF
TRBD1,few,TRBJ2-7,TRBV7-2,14,TGTGCCAGCAGCGAACGGACAGGGAGATACGAGCAGTACTTC,CASSERTGRYEQYF
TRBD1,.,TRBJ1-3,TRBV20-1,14,TGCAGTGCTGGGGGACAGAACTCTGGAAACACCATATATTTT,CSAGGQNSGNTIYF
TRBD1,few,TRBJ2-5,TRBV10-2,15,TGCGCCAGCAGACCGGGACAGGGGCCAGGGGAGACCCAGTACTTC,CASRPGQGPGETQYF
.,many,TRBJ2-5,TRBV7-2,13,TGTGCCAGCAGTTTTGGGGGTTTGGAGACCCAGTACTTC,CASSFGGLETQYF
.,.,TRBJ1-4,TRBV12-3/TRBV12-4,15,TGTGCCAGCAGCGTCCAGGGATCGGGAAGAGAAAAACTGTTTTTT,CASSVQGSGREKLFF
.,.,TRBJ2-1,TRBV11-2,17,TGTGCCAGCAGCTTAGATCTGCCTAGTCGTATCTACAATGAGCAGTTCTTC,CASSLDLPSRIYNEQFF
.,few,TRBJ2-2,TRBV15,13,TGTGCCACCAGCTCCAGGAACACCGGGGAGCTGTTTTTT,CATSSRNTGELFF
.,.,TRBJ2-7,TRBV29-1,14,TGCAGCGTTGAAGCGGACTGGACTTCCTACGAGCAGTACTTC,CSVEADWTSYEQYF
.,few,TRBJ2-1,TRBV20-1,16,TGCAGTGCTAGCCCCCTAACTAGATTGGTAGGCAATGAGCAGTTCTTC,CSASPLTRLVGNEQFF
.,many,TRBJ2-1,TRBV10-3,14,TGTGCCATCAGTGAAGGTAGCTCCTACAATGAGCAGTTCTTC,CAISEGSSYNEQFF
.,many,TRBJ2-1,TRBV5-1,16,TGCGCCAGCAGCTCTGAGGGGGGGGTCGCTTACAATGAGCAGTTCTTC,CASSSEGGVAYNEQFF
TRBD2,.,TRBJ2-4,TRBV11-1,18,TGTGCCAGCAGCCCCCTGACTTCTAGCGGGGGGGACAAAAACATTCAGTACTTC,CASSPLTSSGGDKNIQYF
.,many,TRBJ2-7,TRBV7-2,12,TGTGCCAGCAGAGACCCTAGATACGAGCAGTACTTC,CASRDPRYEQYF
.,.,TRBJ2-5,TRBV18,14,TGTGCCAGCTCACCTCCGGTCTCGAGAGAGACCCAGTACTTC,CASSPPVSRETQYF
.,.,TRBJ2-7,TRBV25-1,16,TGTGCCAGCAGTGAACCGGGAGGACAGGGTATACACGAGCAGTACTTC,CASSEPGGQGIHEQYF
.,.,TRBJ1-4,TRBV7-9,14,TGTGCCAGCAGCACTCCCGGGAGTAATGAAAAACTGTTTTTT,CASSTPGSNEKLFF